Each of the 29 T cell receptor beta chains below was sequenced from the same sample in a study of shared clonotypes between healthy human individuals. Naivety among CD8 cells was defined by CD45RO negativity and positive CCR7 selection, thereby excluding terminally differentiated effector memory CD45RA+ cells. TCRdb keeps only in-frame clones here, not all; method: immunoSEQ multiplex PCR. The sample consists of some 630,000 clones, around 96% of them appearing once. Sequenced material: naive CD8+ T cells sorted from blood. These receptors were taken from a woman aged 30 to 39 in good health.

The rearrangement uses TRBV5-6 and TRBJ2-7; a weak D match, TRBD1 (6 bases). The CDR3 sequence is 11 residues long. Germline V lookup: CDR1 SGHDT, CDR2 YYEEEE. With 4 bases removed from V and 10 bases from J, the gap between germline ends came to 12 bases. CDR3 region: CASSDTGKQYF. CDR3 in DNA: TGTGCCAGCAGCGACACAGGGAAACAGTACTTC.

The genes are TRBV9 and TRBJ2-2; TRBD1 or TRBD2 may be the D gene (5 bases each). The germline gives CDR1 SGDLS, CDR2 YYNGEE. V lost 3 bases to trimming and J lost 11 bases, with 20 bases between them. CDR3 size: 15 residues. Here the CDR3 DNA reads TGTGCCAGCAGCGCCCCAAGAGCGGCCCAGGGAGAGCTGTTTTTT. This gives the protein CASSAPRAAQGELFF.

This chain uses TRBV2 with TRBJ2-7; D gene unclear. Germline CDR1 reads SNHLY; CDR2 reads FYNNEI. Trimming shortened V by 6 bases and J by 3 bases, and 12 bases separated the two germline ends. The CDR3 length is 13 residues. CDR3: CASRTEMDYEQYF. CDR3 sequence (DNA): TGTGCCAGCAGGACGGAAATGGACTACGAGCAGTACTTC.

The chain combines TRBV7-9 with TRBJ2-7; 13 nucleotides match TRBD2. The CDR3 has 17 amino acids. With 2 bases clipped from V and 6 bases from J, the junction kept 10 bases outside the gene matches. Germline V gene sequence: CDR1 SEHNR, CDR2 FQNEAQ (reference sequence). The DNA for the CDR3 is TGTGCCAGCAGCTTAAGTCTACCGAGACTAGCGGGAGGCGAGCAGTACTTC. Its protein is CASSLSLPRLAGGEQYF. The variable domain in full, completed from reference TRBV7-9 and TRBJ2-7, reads DTGVSQNPRHKITKRGQNVTFRCDPISEHNRLYWYRQTLGQGPEFLTYFQNEAQLEKSRLLSDRFSAERPKGSFSTLEIQRTEQGDSAMYLCASSLSLPRLAGGEQYFGPGTRLTVT.

CDR3 loop: CASSSGTSGRTNEQFF. CDR3 sequence (DNA): TGTGCCAGCAGTTCCGGGACTAGCGGGAGGACGAATGAGCAGTTCTTC. The genes are TRBV2 and TRBJ2-1; 15 bases map to TRBD2. V shed 5 bases, J shed 7 bases, and the junction held 6 bases outside the gene matches. CDR3 size: 16 residues. Germline V gene sequence: CDR1 SNHLY, CDR2 FYNNEI.

The CDR3, as DNA: TGTGCCAGCAGCGTAGATGGAGCAGATACGCAGTATTTT. Its protein is CASSVDGADTQYF. The chain has TRBV9 and TRBJ2-3; D gene ambiguous. Per the germline V gene, CDR1 is SGDLS and CDR2 is YYNGEE. Trimming cost V 0 bases and J 4 bases, with 6 bases left between them. The CDR3 length is 13 residues.

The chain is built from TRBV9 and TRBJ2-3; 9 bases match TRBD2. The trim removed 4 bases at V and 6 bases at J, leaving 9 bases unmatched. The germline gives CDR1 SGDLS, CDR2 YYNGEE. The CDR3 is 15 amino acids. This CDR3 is CASSLGLAKEDTQYF. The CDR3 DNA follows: TGTGCCAGCAGCCTCGGACTAGCGAAAGAGGATACGCAGTATTTT. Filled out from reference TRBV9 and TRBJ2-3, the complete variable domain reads DSGVTQTPKHLITATGQRVTLRCSPRSGDLSVYWYQQSLDQGLQFLIQYYNGEERAKGNILERFSAQQFPDLHSELNLSSLELGDSALYFCASSLGLAKEDTQYFGPGTRLTVL.

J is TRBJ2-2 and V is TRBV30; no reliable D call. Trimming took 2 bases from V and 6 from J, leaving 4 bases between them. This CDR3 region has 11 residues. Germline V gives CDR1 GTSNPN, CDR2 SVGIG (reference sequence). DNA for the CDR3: TGTGCCTGGAGTTTGGCCGGGGAGCTGTTTTTT. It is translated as CAWSLAGELFF.

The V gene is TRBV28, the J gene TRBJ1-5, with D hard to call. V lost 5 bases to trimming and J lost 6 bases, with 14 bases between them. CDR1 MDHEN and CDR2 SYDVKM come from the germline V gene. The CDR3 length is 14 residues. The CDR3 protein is CASSPWTASQPQHF. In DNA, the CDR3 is TGTGCCAGCAGTCCCTGGACCGCCTCTCAGCCCCAGCATTTT.

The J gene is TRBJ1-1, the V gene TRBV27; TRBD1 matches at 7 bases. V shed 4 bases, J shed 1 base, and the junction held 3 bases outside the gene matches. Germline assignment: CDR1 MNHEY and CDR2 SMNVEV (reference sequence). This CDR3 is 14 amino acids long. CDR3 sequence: CASSYRQGNTEAFF. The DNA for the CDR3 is TGTGCCAGCAGTTACCGACAGGGGAACACTGAAGCTTTCTTT.

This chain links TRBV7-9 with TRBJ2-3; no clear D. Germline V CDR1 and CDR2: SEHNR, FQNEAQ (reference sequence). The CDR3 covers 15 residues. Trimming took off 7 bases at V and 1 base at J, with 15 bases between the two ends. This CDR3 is CASTPLSIGTDTQYF. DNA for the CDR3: TGTGCCAGCACCCCCTTATCAATCGGCACAGATACGCAGTATTTT.

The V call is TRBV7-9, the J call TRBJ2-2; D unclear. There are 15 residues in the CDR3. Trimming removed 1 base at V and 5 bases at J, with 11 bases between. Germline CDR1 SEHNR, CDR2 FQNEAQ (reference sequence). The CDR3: CASSLVVPITGELFF. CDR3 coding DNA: TGTGCCAGCAGCTTAGTAGTCCCAATAACCGGGGAGCTGTTTTTT. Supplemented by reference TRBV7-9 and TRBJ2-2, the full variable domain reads DTGVSQNPRHKITKRGQNVTFRCDPISEHNRLYWYRQTLGQGPEFLTYFQNEAQLEKSRLLSDRFSAERPKGSFSTLEIQRTEQGDSAMYLCASSLVVPITGELFFGEGSRLTVL.

DNA for the CDR3: TGTGCCAGCAGTTTTGGGCTCCAATGGCCCCAGCATTTT. Its protein product is CASSFGLQWPQHF. This sequence joins TRBV28 and TRBJ1-5; D is unclear. V was cut by 3 bases and J by 9 bases, with 12 bases left in between. This CDR3 has 13 residues. Germline V gives CDR1 MDHEN, CDR2 SYDVKM.

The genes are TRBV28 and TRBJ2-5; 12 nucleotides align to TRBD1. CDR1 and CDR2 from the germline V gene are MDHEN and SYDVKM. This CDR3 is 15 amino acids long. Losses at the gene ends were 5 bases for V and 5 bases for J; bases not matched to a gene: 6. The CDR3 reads CASSRGDRGPETQYF. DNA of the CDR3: TGTGCCAGCAGTAGAGGGGACAGGGGGCCGGAGACCCAGTACTTC.

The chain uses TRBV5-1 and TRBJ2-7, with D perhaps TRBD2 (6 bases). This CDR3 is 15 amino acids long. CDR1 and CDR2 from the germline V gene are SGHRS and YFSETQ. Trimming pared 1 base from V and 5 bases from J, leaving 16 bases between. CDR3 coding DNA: TGCGCCAGCAGCTTGACTACCCGAGCGGGCAACGAGCAGTACTTC. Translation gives CASSLTTRAGNEQYF.

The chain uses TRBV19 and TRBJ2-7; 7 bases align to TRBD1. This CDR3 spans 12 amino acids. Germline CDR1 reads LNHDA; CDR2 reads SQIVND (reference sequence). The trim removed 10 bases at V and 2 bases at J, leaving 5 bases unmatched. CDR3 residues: CATSGQPYEQYF. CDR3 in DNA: TGTGCCACTTCGGGACAGCCCTACGAGCAGTACTTC.

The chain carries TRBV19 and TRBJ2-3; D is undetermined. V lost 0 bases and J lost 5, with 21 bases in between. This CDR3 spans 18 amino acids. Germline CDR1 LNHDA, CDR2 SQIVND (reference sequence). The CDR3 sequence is CASSIDSATRPHRDTQYF. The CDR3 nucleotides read TGTGCCAGTAGTATAGATTCGGCGACTCGACCACATAGAGATACGCAGTATTTT.

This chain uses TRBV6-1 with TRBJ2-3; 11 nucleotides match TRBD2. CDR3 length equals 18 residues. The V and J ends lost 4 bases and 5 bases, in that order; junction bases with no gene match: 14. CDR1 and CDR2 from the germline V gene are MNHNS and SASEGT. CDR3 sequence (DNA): TGTGCCAGCAGTGTTCTATCCGGGACTAGCGGAATGGGAGATACGCAGTATTTT. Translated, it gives CASSVLSGTSGMGDTQYF.

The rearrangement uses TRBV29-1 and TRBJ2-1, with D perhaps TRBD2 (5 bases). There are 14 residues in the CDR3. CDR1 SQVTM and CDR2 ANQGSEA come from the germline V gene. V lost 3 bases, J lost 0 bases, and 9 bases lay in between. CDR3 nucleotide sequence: TGCAGCGTTGATCTCGGGGACTCCTACAATGAGCAGTTCTTC. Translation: CSVDLGDSYNEQFF.

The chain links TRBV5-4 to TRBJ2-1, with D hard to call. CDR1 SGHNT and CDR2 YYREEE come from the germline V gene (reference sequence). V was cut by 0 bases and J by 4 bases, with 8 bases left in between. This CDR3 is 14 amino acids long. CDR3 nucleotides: TGTGCCAGCAGCTTGGGGAGACTTTACAATGAGCAGTTCTTC. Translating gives CASSLGRLYNEQFF.

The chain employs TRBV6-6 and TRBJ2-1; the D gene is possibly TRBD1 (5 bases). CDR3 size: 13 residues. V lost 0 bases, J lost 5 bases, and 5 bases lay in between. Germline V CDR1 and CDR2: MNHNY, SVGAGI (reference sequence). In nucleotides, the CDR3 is TGTGCCAGCAGTTACTCACAGGACAATGAGCAGTTCTTC. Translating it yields CASSYSQDNEQFF.

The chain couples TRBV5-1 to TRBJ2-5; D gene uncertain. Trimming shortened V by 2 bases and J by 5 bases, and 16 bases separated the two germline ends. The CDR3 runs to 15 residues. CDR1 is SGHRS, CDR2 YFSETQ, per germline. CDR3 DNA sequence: TGCGCCAGCAGCTTCCGGACCAAGATCAGGGAGACCCAGTACTTC. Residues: CASSFRTKIRETQYF.

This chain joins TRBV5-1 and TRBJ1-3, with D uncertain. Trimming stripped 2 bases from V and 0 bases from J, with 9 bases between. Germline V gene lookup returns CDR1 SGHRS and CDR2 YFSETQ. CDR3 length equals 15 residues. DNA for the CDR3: TGCGCCAGCAGCTTCCTCGGAGGCTCTGGAAACACCATATATTTT. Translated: CASSFLGGSGNTIYF.

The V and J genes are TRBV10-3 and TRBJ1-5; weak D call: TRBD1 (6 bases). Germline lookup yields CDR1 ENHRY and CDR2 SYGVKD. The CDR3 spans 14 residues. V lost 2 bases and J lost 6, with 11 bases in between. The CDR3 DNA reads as TGTGCCATCAGTGAGGGGGGGGGCAGTCAGCCCCAGCATTTT. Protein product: CAISEGGGSQPQHF.

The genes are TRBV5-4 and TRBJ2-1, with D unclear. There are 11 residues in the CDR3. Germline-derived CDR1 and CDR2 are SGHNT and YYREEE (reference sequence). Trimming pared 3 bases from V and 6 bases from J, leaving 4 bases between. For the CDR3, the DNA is TGTGCCAGCAGCTCTCCCAATGAGCAGTTCTTC. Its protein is CASSSPNEQFF.

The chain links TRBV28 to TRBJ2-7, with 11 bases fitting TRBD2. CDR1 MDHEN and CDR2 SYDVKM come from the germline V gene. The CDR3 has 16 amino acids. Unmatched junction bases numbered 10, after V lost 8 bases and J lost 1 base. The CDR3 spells CASSLLGTSGSYEQYF. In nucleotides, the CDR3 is TGTGCCAGCTCCTTGCTTGGGACTAGCGGATCCTACGAGCAGTACTTC.

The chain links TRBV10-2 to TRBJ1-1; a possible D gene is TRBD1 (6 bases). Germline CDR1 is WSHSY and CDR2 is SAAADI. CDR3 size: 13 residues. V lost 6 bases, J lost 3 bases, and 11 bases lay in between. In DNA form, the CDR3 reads TGCGCCAGCAGGCGGGGGCGCGACACTGAAGCTTTCTTT. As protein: CASRRGRDTEAFF.

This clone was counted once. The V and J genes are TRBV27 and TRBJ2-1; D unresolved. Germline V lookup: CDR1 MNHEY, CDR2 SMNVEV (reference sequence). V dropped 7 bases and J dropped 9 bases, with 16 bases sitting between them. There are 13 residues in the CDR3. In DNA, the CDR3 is TGTGCCAGCAACCCCCGTTTCGGCCCTGAGCAGTTCTTC. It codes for CASNPRFGPEQFF.

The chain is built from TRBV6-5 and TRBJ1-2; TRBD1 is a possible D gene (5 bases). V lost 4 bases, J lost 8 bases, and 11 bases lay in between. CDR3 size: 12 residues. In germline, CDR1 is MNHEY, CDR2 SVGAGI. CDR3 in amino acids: CASSFQGGGYTF. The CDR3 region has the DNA TGTGCCAGCAGTTTCCAGGGAGGCGGCTACACCTTC.